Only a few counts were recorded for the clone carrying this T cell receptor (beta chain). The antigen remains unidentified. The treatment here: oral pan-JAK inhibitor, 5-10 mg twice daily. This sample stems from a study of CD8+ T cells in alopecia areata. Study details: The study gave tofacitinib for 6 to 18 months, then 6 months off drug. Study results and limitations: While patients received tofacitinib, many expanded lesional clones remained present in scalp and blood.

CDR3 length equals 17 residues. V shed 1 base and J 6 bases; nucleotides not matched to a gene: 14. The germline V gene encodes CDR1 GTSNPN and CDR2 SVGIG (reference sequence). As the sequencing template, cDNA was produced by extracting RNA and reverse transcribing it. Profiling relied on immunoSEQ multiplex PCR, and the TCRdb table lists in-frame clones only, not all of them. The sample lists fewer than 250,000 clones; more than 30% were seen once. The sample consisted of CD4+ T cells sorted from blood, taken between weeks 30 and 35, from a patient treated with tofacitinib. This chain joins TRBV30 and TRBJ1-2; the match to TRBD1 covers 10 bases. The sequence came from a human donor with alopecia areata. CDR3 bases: TGTGCCTGGAGTGCCCCCCGGGACAGGGGTTCGAAGGATGGCTACACCTTC. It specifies CAWSAPRDRGSKDGYTF.